The rows below give T cell receptor beta chains drawn from one sample of a study of blood T cell repertoires in COVID-19. The repertoire was sequenced with immunoSEQ multiplex PCR; TCRdb's copy has only in-frame clones and lacks some. The table shows a few hundred thousand clones, with almost 90% occurring only once. Input material: PBMCs or T cells enriched from blood (not recorded which). Source of these receptors: a woman in her late teens or twenties with acute COVID-19. The CDR3 runs from the conserved cysteine through the conserved F or W. Fields, in order: clone size, D gene, J gene, V gene, CDR3 protein, CDR3 DNA. A D gene is named only where the DNA matches it firmly. Rows may omit the clone size; those that give it use once, few, many or a size class.

.,.,TRBJ2-1,TRBV19,CASSLRPERTYNEQFF,TGTGCCAGTAGTCTTCGTCCTGAGCGGACCTACAATGAGCAGTTCTTC
few,TRBD2,TRBJ2-1,TRBV4-1,CASSQDGFASGMIGAYNEQFF,TGCGCCAGCAGCCAAGATGGGTTTGCTAGCGGGATGATTGGGGCGTACAATGAGCAGTTCTTC
.,TRBD2,TRBJ2-7,TRBV5-6,CASSTGTTAREPTYEQYF,TGTGCCAGCAGCACCGGAACCACTGCGCGGGAGCCTACCTACGAGCAGTACTTC
.,.,TRBJ2-1,TRBV6-5,CASSPLPGQYNEQFF,TGTGCCAGCAGCCCCCTCCCGGGACAATACAATGAGCAGTTCTTC
.,TRBD1,TRBJ2-2,TRBV2,CASRRTGATLNTGELFF,TGTGCCAGCAGAAGGACAGGGGCAACATTGAACACCGGGGAGCTGTTTTTT
.,.,TRBJ1-2,TRBV9,CASSVGGIDSDYGYTF,TGTGCCAGCAGCGTAGGTGGGATCGACAGCGATTATGGCTACACCTTC
.,.,TRBJ1-1,TRBV18,CASSPFTGRAGGRSNTEAFF,TGTGCCAGCTCACCCTTCACGGGCAGGGCAGGAGGGCGGTCGAACACTGAAGCTTTCTTT
.,TRBD1,TRBJ1-2,TRBV19,CASSIIGQGLYGYTF,TGTGCCAGTAGTATTATCGGACAGGGCCTCTATGGCTACACCTTC
.,.,TRBJ2-1,TRBV7-9,CASSRGSATYNEQFF,TGTGCCAGCAGCCGAGGCAGCGCTACCTACAATGAGCAGTTCTTC
.,.,TRBJ1-3,TRBV7-2,CASSISGRRTGNTIYF,TGTGCCAGCAGTATTTCCGGGAGGCGTACCGGAAACACCATATATTTT
many,.,TRBJ1-2,TRBV20-1,CSAHLDSRYTF,TGCAGTGCCCACTTGGACAGTCGCTACACCTTC
.,TRBD2,TRBJ2-7,TRBV29-1,CSVGSSGFSYEQYF,TGCAGCGTTGGAAGTAGCGGGTTTTCCTACGAGCAGTACTTC
.,.,TRBJ2-2,TRBV5-6,CASSSLGVDTGELFF,TGTGCCAGCAGCTCATTAGGGGTTGACACCGGGGAGCTGTTTTTT
once,TRBD2,TRBJ2-1,TRBV29-1,CSVGGLAGYYNEQFF,TGCAGCGTTGGGGGACTAGCGGGGTACTACAATGAGCAGTTCTTC